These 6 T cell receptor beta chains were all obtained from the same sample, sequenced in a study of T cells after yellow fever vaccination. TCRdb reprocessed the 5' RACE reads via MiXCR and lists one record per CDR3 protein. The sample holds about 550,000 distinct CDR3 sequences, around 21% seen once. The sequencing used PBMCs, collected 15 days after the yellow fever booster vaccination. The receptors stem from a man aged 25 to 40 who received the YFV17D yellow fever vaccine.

CDR3 protein: CASSPPGTGQETQYF. For the CDR3, the DNA is TGTGCCAGCTCACCGCCCGGGACAGGGCAAGAGACCCAGTACTTC. J is TRBJ2-5 and V is TRBV18, with 9 nucleotides matching TRBD1. The CDR3 covers 15 residues. J lost 2 bases, V lost 3 bases, and 4 bases had no gene match. Germline V gives CDR1 KGHSH, CDR2 LQKENI. The full variable domain, in which reference TRBV18 and TRBJ2-5 provide the parts outside the CDR3, is NAGVMQNPRHLVRRRGQEARLRCSPMKGHSHVYWYRQLPEEGLKFMVYLQKENIIDESGMPKERFSAEFPKEGPSILRIQQVVRGDSAAYFCASSPPGTGQETQYFGPGTRLLVL.

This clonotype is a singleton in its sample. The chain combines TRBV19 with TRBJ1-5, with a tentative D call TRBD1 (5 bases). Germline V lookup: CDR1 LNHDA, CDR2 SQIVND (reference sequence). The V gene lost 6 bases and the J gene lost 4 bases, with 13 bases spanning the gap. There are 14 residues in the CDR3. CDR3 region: CASRFGTENQPQHF. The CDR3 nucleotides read TGTGCCAGTAGGTTTGGGACGGAGAATCAGCCCCAGCATTTT.

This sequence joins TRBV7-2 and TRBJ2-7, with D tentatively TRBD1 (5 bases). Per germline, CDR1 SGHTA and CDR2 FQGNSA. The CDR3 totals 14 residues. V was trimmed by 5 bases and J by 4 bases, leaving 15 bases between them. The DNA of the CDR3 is TGTGCCAGCAGCCTGGGGCTCATCTATTACGAGCAGTACTTC. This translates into CASSLGLIYYEQYF.

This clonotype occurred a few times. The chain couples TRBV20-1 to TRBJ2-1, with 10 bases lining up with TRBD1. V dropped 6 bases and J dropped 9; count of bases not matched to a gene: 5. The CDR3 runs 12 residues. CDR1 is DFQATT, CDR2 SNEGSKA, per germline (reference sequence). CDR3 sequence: CSATGQGREQFF. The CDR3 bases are TGCAGTGCCACGGGACAGGGGCGTGAGCAGTTCTTC.

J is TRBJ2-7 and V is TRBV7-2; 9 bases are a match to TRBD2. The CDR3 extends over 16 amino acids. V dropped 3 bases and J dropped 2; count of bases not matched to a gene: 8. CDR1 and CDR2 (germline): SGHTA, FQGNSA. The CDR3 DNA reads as TGTGCCAGCAGCTTGGAACCGGGACTAGCCCCCTACGAGCAGTACTTC. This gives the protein CASSLEPGLAPYEQYF.

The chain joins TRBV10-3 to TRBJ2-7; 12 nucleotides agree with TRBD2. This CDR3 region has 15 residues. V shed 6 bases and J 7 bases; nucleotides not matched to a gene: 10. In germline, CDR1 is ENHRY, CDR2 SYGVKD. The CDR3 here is CAIRDRLAGAGEQYF. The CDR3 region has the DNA TGTGCCATCAGGGACCGACTAGCGGGAGCAGGAGAGCAGTACTTC.